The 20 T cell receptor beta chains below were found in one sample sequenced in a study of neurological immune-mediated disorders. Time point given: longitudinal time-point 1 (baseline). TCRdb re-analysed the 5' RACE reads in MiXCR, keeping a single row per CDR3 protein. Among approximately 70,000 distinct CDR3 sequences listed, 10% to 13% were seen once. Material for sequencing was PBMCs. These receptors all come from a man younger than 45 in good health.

CDR3 DNA: TGTGCCAGCAGCTGGCCGGGACTAGCGGGAGGCCCTGGCGGGGAGCTGTTTTTT. Residues: CASSWPGLAGGPGGELFF. The rearrangement links TRBV11-3 to TRBJ2-2; 15 bases fit TRBD2. V lost 4 bases to trimming and J lost 7 bases; unmatched junction nucleotides: 10. The length of the CDR3 is 18 residues. Germline assignment: CDR1 SGHNT and CDR2 YENEEA.

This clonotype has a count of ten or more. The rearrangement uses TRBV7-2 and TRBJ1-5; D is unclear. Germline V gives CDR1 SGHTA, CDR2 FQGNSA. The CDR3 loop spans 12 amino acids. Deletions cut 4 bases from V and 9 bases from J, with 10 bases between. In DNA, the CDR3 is TGTGCCAGCAGCTCACCACATGGGCCCCAGCATTTT. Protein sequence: CASSSPHGPQHF.

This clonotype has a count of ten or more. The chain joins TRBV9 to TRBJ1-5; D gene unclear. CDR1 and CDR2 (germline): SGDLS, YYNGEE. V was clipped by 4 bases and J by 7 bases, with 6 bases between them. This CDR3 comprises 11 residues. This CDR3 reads CASSMGQPQHF. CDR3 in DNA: TGTGCCAGCAGCATGGGCCAGCCCCAGCATTTT.

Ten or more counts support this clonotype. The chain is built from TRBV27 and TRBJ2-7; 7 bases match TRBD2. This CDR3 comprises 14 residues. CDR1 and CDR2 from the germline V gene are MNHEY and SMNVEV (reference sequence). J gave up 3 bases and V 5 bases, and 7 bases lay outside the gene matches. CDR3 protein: CASSRPGLHYEQYF. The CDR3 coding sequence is TGTGCCAGCAGTCGTCCGGGACTACACTACGAGCAGTACTTC.

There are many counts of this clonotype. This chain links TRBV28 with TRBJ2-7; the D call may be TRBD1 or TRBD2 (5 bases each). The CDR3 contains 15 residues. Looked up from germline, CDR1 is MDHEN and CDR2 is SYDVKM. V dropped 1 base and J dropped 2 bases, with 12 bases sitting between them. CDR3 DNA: TGTGCCAGCAGTTTATTCTCAGGGACCCCCTACGAGCAGTACTTC. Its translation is CASSLFSGTPYEQYF.

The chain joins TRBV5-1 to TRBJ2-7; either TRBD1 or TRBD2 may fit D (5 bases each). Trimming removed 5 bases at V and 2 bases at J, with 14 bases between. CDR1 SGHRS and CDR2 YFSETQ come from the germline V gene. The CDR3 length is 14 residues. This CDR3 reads CASRTGTETYEQYF. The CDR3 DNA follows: TGCGCCAGCAGGACCGGGACCGAGACCTACGAGCAGTACTTC.

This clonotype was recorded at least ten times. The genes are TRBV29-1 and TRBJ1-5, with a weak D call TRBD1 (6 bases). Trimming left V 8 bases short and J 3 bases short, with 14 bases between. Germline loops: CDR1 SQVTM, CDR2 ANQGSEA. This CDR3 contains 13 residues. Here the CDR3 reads CSTGQSYNQPQHF. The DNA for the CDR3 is TGCAGCACCGGACAGAGTTACAATCAGCCCCAGCATTTT.

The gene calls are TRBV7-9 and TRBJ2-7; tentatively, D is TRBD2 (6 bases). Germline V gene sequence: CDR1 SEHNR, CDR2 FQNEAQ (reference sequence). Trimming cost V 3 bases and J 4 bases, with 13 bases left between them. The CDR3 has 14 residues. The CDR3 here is CASSFTGEPYEQYF. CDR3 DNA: TGTGCCAGCAGCTTTACGGGAGAGCCATACGAGCAGTACTTC. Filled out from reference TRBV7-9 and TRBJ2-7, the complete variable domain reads DTGVSQNPRHKITKRGQNVTFRCDPISEHNRLYWYRQTLGQGPEFLTYFQNEAQLEKSRLLSDRFSAERPKGSFSTLEIQRTEQGDSAMYLCASSFTGEPYEQYFGPGTRLTVT.

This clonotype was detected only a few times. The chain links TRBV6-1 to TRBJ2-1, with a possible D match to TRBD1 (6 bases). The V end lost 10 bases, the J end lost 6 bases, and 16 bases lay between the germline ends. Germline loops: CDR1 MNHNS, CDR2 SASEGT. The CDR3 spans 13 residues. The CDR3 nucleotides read TGTGCCAACAGGGAACAGGTCTCCAATGAGCAGTTCTTC. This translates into CANREQVSNEQFF.

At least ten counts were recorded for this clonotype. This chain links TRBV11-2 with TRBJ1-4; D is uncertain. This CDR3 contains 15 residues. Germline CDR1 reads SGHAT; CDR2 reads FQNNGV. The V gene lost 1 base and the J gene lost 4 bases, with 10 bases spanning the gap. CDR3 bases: TGTGCCAGCAGCTTAGGTAGATCATATAATGAAAAACTGTTTTTT. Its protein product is CASSLGRSYNEKLFF.

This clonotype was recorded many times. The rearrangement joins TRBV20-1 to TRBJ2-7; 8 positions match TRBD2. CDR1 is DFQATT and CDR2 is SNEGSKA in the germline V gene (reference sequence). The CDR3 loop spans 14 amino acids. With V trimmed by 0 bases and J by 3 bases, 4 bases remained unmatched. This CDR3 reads CSARDSGSLYEQYF. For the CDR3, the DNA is TGCAGTGCTAGAGACAGCGGGAGTCTCTACGAGCAGTACTTC.

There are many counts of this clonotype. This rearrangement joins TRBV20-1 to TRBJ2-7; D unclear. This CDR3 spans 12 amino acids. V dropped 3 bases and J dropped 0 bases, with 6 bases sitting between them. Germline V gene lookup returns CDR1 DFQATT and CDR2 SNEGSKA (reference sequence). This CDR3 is CSASTDSYEQYF. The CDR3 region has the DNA TGCAGTGCTAGCACAGACTCCTACGAGCAGTACTTC.

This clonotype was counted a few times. The CDR3 sequence: CASSLHTGELFF. The CDR3 bases are TGTGCCAGCAGCCTACACACCGGGGAGCTGTTTTTT. J is TRBJ2-2 and V is TRBV6-5, with D unclear. Germline-derived CDR1 and CDR2 are MNHEY and SVGAGI. Trimming took off 6 bases at V and 3 bases at J, with 5 bases between the two ends. CDR3 length equals 12 residues.

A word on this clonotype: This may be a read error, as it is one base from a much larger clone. CDR3: CASQTGVFYYEQYF. CDR3 bases: TGTGCCAGCCAAACCGGGGTATTCTACTACGAGCAGTACTTC. The chain employs TRBV5-6 and TRBJ2-7; D might be TRBD2 (5 bases). The V gene's germline CDR1 is SGHDT and CDR2 YYEEEE. The V and J ends lost 7 bases and 3 bases respectively, with 17 bases between them. The CDR3 contains 14 residues.

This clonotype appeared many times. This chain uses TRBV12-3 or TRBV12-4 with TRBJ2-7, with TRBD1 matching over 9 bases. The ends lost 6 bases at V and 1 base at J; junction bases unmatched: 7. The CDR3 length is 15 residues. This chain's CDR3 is CASSWDRVSSYEQYF. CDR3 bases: TGTGCCAGCAGCTGGGACAGGGTCTCGTCCTACGAGCAGTACTTC.

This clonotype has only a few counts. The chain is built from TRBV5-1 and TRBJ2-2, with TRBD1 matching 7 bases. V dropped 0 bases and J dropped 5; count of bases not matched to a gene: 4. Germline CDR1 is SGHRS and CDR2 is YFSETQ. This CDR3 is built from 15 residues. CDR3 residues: CASSLAGGRTGELFF. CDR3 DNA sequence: TGCGCCAGCAGCTTGGCAGGGGGACGAACCGGGGAGCTGTTTTTT.

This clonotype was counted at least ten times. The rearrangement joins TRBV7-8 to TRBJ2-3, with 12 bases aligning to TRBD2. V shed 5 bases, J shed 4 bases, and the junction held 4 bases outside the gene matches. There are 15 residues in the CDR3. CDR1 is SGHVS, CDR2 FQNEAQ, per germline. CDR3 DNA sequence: TGTGCCAGCAGCAGACTAGCGGGAGTGTCAGATACGCAGTATTTT. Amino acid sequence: CASSRLAGVSDTQYF.

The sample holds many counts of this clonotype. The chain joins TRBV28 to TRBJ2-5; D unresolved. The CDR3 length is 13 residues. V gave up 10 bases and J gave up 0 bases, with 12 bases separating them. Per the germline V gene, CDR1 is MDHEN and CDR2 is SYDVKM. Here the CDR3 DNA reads TGTGCCATCCAAGACGGACACCAAGAGACCCAGTACTTC. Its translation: CAIQDGHQETQYF.

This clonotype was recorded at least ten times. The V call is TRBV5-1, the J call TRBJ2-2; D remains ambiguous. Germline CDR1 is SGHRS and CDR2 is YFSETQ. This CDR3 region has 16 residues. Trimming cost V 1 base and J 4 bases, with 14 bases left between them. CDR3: CASSLSRPSPTGELFF. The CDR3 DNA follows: TGCGCCAGCAGCTTGTCGCGGCCTTCCCCCACCGGGGAGCTGTTTTTT.

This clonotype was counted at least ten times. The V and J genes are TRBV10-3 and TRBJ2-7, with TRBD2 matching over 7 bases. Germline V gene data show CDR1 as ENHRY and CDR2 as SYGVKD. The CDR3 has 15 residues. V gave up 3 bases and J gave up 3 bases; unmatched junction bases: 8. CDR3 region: CAISEIVGGFYEQYF. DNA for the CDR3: TGTGCCATCAGTGAAATCGTCGGGGGGTTCTACGAGCAGTACTTC.